The 9 T cell receptor beta chains given below trace back to one sample, sequenced in a study of blood T cells in healthy people across ages. Primers used in a second PCR of roughly 6 to 11 cycles were a sample-barcoded 5' primer and a J-beta primer mix. Via MiXCR, TCRdb re-called the 5' RACE reads, giving one row per CDR3 protein. Found here are more than 800,000 distinct CDR3 sequences, 40% to 45% of them singletons; the top ten hold approximately 17%. Sequenced material: blood. The receptors come from a woman in her sixties in good health.

This rearrangement joins TRBV21-1 to TRBJ2-7; the table's D call, TRBD2, was not checked against the DNA. TRBV21-1 is recorded as a pseudogene. CDR3 length: 17 amino acids. The CDR3 sequence is CASSLGPGASGTDEQYF. As DNA, the CDR3 is TGTGCCAGCAGCCTGGGGCCCGGGGCTAGCGGGACGGACGAGCAGTACTTC.

There are a few counts of this clonotype. The CDR3 here is CASSKEAASGRNEQFF. The CDR3 region has the DNA TGTGCCAGCAGCAAAGAGGCAGCTAGCGGGAGGAATGAGCAGTTCTTC. The chain employs TRBV21-1 and TRBJ2-1; TRBD2 is taken as the D call from the table, unchecked against the DNA. TRBV21-1 is deemed a pseudogene. This CDR3 has 16 residues.

The chain carries TRBV30 and TRBJ2-1; D is perhaps TRBD2 (5 bases). The germline V and J ends were trimmed by 2 bases and 10 bases, with 12 bases remaining between them. The CDR3 has 12 residues. Germline values: CDR1 GTSNPN, CDR2 SVGIG (reference sequence). CDR3 DNA: TGTGCCTGGAGTTTCGGGGTCGGGGAGCAGTTCTTC. Its protein is CAWSFGVGEQFF.

V usage is TRBV6-2 or TRBV6-3 and J usage is TRBJ1-1; D is unclear. Trimming pared 6 bases from V and 1 base from J, leaving 15 bases between. This CDR3 has 15 amino acids. The germline CDR1 and CDR2 sequences are MNHEY and SVGEGT. CDR3: CASRWAGRWNTEAFF. CDR3 DNA sequence: TGTGCCAGCAGGTGGGCGGGCCGTTGGAACACTGAAGCTTTCTTT.

The chain's CDR3 is CASSQVNLGLAGGETQYF. CDR3 DNA sequence: TGCGCCAGCAGCCAAGTAAATTTGGGACTAGCGGGAGGAGAGACCCAGTACTTC. The gene calls are TRBV4-1 and TRBJ2-7, with 15 nucleotides matching TRBD2. Matching the DNA end better, TRBJ2-5 makes the J call doubtful. Germline CDR1 MGHRA, CDR2 YSYEKL. There are 18 residues in the CDR3.

V is TRBV20-1 and J is TRBJ2-7; TRBD2 agrees at 10 bases. The germline V gene has CDR1 DFQATT and CDR2 SNEGSKA (reference sequence). J lost 5 bases, V lost 2 bases, and 6 bases had no gene match. The CDR3 is 14 amino acids. The CDR3 DNA is TGCAGTGCTAGACTAGCGGGAGCGGGAAACGAGCAGTACTTC. This gives the protein CSARLAGAGNEQYF.

This chain links TRBV20-1 with TRBJ1-5, with D possibly matching TRBD1 (6 bases). CDR1 and CDR2 from the germline V gene are DFQATT and SNEGSKA (reference sequence). Trimming stripped 6 bases from V and 4 bases from J, with 19 bases between. The CDR3 is 15 amino acids. The CDR3 loop is CSARPWGAANQPQHF. Here the CDR3 DNA reads TGCAGTGCGAGACCCTGGGGGGCAGCGAATCAGCCCCAGCATTTT.

This clonotype was detected ten times or more. Compared with germline, one end of the junction differs, possibly owing to a read error. This chain links TRBV5-1 with TRBJ2-1; a possible D gene is TRBD1 (6 bases). Per the germline V gene, CDR1 is SGHRS and CDR2 is YFSETQ. The CDR3 has 12 amino acids. CDR3 DNA: TGTGCCAGCAGCTTCCAGGGGAATGAGCAGTTCTTC. Translated: CASSFQGNEQFF.

This clonotype was counted many times. The chain uses TRBV5-1 and TRBJ2-1, with 14 bases identical to TRBD2. The CDR3 extends over 16 amino acids. V was pared by 4 bases and J by 7 bases, with 7 bases of the junction left unmatched. CDR1 and CDR2 from the germline V gene are SGHRS and YFSETQ. The CDR3 DNA follows: TGCGCCAGCAGCGACCGGACTAGCGGGAGGAGTAATGAGCAGTTCTTC. Translating it yields CASSDRTSGRSNEQFF.